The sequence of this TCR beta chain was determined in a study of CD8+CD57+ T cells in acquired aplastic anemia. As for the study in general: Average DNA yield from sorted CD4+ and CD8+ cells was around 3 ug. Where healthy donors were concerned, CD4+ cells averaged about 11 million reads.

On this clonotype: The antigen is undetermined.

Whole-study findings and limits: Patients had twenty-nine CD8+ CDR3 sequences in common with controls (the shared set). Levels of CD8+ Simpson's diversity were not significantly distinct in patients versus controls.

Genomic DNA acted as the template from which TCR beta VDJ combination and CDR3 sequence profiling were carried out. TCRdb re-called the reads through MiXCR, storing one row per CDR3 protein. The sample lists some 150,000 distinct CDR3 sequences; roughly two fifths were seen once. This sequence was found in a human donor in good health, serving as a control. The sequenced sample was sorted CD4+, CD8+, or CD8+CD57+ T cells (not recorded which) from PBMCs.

The CDR3 bases are TGTGCCAGCAGTACCACCGGAAGCTCCTACGAGCAGTACTTC. Translated: CASSTTGSSYEQYF. J is TRBJ2-7 and V is TRBV6-1; D gene unclear. V was cut by 5 bases and J by 0 bases, with 11 bases left in between. The CDR3 has 14 residues. In germline, CDR1 is MNHNS, CDR2 SASEGT.